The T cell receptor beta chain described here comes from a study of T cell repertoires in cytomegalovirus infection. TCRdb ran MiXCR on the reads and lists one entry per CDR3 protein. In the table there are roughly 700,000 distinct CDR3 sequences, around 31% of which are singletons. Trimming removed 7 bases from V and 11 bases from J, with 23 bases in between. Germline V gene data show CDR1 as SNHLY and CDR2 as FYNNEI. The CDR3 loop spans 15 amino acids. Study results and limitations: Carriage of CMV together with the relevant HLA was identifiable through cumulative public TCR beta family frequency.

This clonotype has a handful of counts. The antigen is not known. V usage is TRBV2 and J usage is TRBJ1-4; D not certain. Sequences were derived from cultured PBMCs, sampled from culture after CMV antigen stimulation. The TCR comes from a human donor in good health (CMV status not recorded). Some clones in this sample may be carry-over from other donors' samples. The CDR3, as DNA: TGTGCCAGCACAGTGAGGGCCACGTTCGGAGGGAAACTGTTTTTT. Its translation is CASTVRATFGGKLFF.